The present entry profiles one T cell receptor (beta chain) with its context. The data were produced by immunoSEQ multiplex PCR, yet TCRdb's version contains in-frame clones alone and is incomplete. The data contain 550,000 to 800,000 clones, 70% to 90% of them singletons. The CDR3 has 15 amino acids. From germline, CDR1 is SNHLY and CDR2 FYNNEI. V dropped 5 bases and J dropped 0; count of bases not matched to a gene: 3. This sample is part of a study of shared T cell receptors in the human thymus. The same data also contributed to another study, on human thymus T cells. In that study: It was healthy Finnish infants having corrective surgery for congenital heart defects who were the donors. The source of the thymus tissue was resections taken during corrective heart surgery. Repertoires from thymus and blood appeared to show biased V and J gene usage. Related work showed strongly overlapping thymic repertoires across unrelated individuals.

Sequencing used thymocytes. The V and J genes are TRBV2 and TRBJ2-2, with 7 bases lining up with TRBD2. This TCR was sampled from a girl less than two years old with a congenital heart defect. The CDR3 spells CASSPGTTNTGELFF. As DNA, the CDR3 is TGTGCCAGCAGTCCCGGGACTACGAACACCGGGGAGCTGTTTTTT.